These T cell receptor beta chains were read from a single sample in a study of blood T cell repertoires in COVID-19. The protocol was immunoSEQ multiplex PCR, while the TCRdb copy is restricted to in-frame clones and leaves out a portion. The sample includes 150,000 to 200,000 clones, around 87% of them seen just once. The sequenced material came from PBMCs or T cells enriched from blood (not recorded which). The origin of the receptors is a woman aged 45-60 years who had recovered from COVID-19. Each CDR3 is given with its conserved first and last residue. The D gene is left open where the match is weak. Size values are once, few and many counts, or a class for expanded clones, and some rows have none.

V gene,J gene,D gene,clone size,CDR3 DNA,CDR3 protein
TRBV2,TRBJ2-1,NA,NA,TGTGCCAGCAGTGAAGCGGGGAGGAGCTCCTACAATGAGCAGTTCTTC,CASSEAGRSSYNEQFF
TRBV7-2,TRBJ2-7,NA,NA,TGTGCCAGCACCCTGACTAGTACGGGCGAGCAGTACTTC,CASTLTSTGEQYF
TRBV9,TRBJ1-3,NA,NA,TGTGCCAGCAGCCCCGCTCCAGGAGGGGCCTCTGGAAACACCATATATTTT,CASSPAPGGASGNTIYF
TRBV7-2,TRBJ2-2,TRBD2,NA,TGTGCCAGCAGCTTAGGACTAGCGGGTACCGGGGAGCTGTTTTTT,CASSLGLAGTGELFF
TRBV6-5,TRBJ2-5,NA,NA,TGTGCCAGCAGCCCAGTCGGGGAGACCCAGTACTTC,CASSPVGETQYF
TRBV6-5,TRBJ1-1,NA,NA,TGTGCCAGCAGTTACTCCTTTGGTAGGAACACTGAAGCTTTCTTT,CASSYSFGRNTEAFF
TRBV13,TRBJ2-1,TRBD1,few,TGTGCCAGCAGCCCTAGACAGGGGGCCAATAATGAGCAGTTCTTC,CASSPRQGANNEQFF
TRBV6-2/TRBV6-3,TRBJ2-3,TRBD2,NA,TGTGCCAGCAGTTACGTAGCGGGGGGGCCGTCGGATACGCAGTATTTT,CASSYVAGGPSDTQYF
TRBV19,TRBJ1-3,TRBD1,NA,TGTGCCAGTAGTACAGGGGGCTACTCTGGAAACACCATATATTTT,CASSTGGYSGNTIYF
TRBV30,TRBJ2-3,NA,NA,TGTGCCTGGAGTGTACCTACGGGGGAGAGCACAGATACGCAGTATTTT,CAWSVPTGESTDTQYF
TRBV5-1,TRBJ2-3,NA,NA,TGCGCCAGCAGCCCGGGGGTGGGGTTGACGGATACGCAGTATTTT,CASSPGVGLTDTQYF
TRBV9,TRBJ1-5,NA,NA,TGTGCCAGCAGCGGACCAGACAGCCTGAGCAATCAGCCCCAGCATTTT,CASSGPDSLSNQPQHF
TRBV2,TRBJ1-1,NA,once,TGTGCCAGCAGTGCGGGATCCGTGGAGGAAGCTTTCTTT,CASSAGSVEEAFF
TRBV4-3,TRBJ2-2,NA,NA,TGCGCCAGCAGCCAAGTCAGGTCCGGCACCGGGGAGCTGTTTTTT,CASSQVRSGTGELFF
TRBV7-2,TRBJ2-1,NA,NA,TGTGCCAGCAGCAGAGATGGTGGTTACAATGAGCAGTTCTTC,CASSRDGGYNEQFF
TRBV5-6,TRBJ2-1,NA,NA,TGTGCCAGCAGCTTGAGGGGGTCCTACAATGAGCAGTTCTTC,CASSLRGSYNEQFF
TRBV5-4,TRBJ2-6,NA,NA,TGTGCCAGCAGCCTGGACGGGTTCTCTGGGGCCAACGTCCTGACTTTC,CASSLDGFSGANVLTF
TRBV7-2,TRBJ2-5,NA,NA,TGTGCCAGCAGCGGGGACACGAAAGAGACCCAGTACTTC,CASSGDTKETQYF
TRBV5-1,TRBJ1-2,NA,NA,TGCGCCAGCAGCTCGGCTTCACCGGGTATTGGAAACTATGGCTACACCTTC,CASSSASPGIGNYGYTF
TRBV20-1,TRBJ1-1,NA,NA,TGCAGTGCGTCCCTGGGGGGTGAAGCTTTCTTT,CSASLGGEAFF
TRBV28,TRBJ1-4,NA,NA,TGTGCCAGCACCGGAGATCCCAATGAAAAACTGTTTTTT,CASTGDPNEKLFF
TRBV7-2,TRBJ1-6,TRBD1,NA,TGTGCCAGCACCCTAGACGGGACAGGGGGCTCACCCCTCCACTTT,CASTLDGTGGSPLHF
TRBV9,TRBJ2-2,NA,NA,TGTGCCAGCAGCGTCTTAGCGAACACCGGGGAGCTGTTTTTT,CASSVLANTGELFF
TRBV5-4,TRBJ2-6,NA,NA,TGTGCCAGCAGCGTACAGGGCCGTTCTGGGGCCAACGTCCTGACTTTC,CASSVQGRSGANVLTF
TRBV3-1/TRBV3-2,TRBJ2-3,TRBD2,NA,TGTGCCAGCAGCCCTAGCGGGGGCCTCACAGATACGCAGTATTTT,CASSPSGGLTDTQYF
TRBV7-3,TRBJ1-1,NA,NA,TGTGCCAGCAGCGTGACAGGGAACACTGAAGCTTTCTTT,CASSVTGNTEAFF
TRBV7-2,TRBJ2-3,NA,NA,TGTGCCAGCAGCTTAGCATCGCCGAAACCGGGAGATACGCAGTATTTT,CASSLASPKPGDTQYF
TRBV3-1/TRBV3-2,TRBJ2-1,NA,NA,TGTGCCAGCAGCTTGGGACAAGAGCAGTTCTTC,CASSLGQEQFF
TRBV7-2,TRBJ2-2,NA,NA,TGTGCCAGCAGCCCTGGGCGGGAGCTGTTTTTT,CASSPGRELFF
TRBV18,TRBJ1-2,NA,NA,TGTGCCAGCTCACCGGAGACAGCGTATGGCTACACCTTC,CASSPETAYGYTF
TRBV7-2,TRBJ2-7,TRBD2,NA,TGTGCCAGCAGCTTAGCGAGCGGGGGGCTCCAGAACGAGCAGTACTTC,CASSLASGGLQNEQYF